This TCR beta chain was captured by sequencing in a study of blood T cell repertoires in COVID-19. The CDR3 loop spans 11 amino acids. From germline, CDR1 is DFQATT and CDR2 SNEGSKA (reference sequence). V gave up 3 bases and J gave up 4 bases, with 6 bases separating them. This clone appeared once. Per the original methods: The assay estimated nucleated cells by amplifying reference gene primers. Assay: immunoSEQ multiplex PCR; the TCRdb copy retains only in-frame clones and omits some. Clone size and V and J calls were adopted from that table, with D and trimming inferred from the DNA. This sample yields around 240,000 clones, of which approximately 80% are seen a single time; under 1.5% belongs to the top ten.

Sequenced material: peripheral blood. This receptor was obtained from a middle-aged woman who had recovered from COVID-19. The chain has TRBV20-1 and TRBJ1-1; no firm D call. In nucleotides, the CDR3 is TGCAGTGCTAGGACGGGCACTGAAGCTTTCTTT. Protein product: CSARTGTEAFF.